This entry concerns a single T cell receptor beta chain. Its antigen is unidentified. This entry comes from a study of graft-versus-host responses after intestinal transplantation. Across the whole study: Every one of the recipients received anti-thymocyte globulin induction and afterwards took tacrolimus and steroids for 3 to 4 years. Points from the study as a whole: Allografts from individuals with graft-donor T cell macrochimerism displayed high graft-versus-host to host-versus-graft clonal ratios. Some GvH clones appeared in ileal mucosa or blood before recipient bone marrow.

The table came from immunoSEQ multiplex PCR; TCRdb's copy has only in-frame clones and leaves some out. The table includes some 70,000 clones, more than 75% detected once. The sequence came from a human donor who was the organ donor for an intestinal transplant. The specimen comprised unstimulated CD8+ T cells sorted from spleen or lymph node cells, sampled before transplant.

The CDR3 sequence is CAWNPKRGLAKNIQYF. CDR3 sequence (DNA): TGTGCCTGGAACCCCAAGCGGGGTCTAGCCAAAAACATTCAGTACTTC. J is TRBJ2-4 and V is TRBV30; 7 bases are a match to TRBD2. There are 16 residues in the CDR3. V lost 4 bases and J lost 0; bases outside the gene matches: 9. CDR1 is GTSNPN, CDR2 SVGIG, per germline (reference sequence).